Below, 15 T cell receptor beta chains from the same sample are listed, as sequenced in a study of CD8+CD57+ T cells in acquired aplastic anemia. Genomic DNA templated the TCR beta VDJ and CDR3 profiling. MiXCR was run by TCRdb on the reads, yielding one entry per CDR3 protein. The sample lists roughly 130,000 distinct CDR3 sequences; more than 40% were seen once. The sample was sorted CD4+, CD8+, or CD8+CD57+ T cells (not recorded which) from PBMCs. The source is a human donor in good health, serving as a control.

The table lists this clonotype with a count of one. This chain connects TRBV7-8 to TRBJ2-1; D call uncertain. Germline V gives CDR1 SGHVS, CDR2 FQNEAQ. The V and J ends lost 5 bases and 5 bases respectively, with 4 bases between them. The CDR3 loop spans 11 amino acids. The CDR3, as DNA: TGTGCCAGCAGCGGCAACAATGAGCAGTTCTTC. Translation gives CASSGNNEQFF.

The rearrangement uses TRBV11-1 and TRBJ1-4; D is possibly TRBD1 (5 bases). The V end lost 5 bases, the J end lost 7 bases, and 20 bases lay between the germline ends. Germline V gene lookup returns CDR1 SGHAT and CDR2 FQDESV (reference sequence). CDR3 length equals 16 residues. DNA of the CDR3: TGTGCCAGCAGCCCAAGGCGAGGGGCGAGTCGTGAAAAACTGTTTTTT. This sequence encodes CASSPRRGASREKLFF.

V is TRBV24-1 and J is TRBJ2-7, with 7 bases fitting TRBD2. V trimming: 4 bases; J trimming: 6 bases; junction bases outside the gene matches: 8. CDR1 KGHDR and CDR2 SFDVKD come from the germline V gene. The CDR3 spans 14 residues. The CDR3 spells CATSDGEGWGEQYF. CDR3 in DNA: TGTGCCACCAGTGACGGGGAGGGATGGGGCGAGCAGTACTTC.

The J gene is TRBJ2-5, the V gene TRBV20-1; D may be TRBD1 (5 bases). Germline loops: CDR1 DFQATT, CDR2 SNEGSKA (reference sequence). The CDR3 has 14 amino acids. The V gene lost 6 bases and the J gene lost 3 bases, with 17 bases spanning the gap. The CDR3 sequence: CSAPYAGLEETQYF. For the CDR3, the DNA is TGCAGTGCCCCTTACGCAGGGCTTGAAGAGACCCAGTACTTC.

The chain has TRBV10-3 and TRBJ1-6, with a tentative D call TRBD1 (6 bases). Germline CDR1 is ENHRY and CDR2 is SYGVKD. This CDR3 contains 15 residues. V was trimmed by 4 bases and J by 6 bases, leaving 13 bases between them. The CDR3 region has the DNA TGTGCCATCAGTGGGGCAGGGGTTATTAATTCACCCCTCCACTTT. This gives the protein CAISGAGVINSPLHF.

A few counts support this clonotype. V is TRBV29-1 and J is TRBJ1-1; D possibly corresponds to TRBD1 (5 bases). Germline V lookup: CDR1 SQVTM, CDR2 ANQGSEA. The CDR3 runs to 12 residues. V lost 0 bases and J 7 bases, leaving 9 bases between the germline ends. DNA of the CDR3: TGCAGCGTTGAAGATGGGGGTTTTGAAGCTTTCTTT. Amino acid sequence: CSVEDGGFEAFF.

CDR3 loop: CASSSPAPSGGARFVDTQYF. CDR3 nucleotide sequence: TGTGCCAGCAGCTCCCCGGCCCCTAGCGGGGGGGCAAGATTCGTAGATACGCAGTATTTT. The V and J genes are TRBV13 and TRBJ2-3, with 12 bases lining up with TRBD2. The CDR3 is 20 amino acids. Unmatched junction bases numbered 19, after V lost 4 bases and J lost 5 bases. The germline V gene encodes CDR1 PRHDT and CDR2 FYEKMQ (reference sequence).

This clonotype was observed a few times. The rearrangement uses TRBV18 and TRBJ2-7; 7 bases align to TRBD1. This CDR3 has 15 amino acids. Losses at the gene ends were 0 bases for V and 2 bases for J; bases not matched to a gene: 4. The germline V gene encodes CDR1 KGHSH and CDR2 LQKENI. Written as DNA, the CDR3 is TGTGCCAGCTCACCACCGGACAGGAAGACCTACGAGCAGTACTTC. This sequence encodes CASSPPDRKTYEQYF.

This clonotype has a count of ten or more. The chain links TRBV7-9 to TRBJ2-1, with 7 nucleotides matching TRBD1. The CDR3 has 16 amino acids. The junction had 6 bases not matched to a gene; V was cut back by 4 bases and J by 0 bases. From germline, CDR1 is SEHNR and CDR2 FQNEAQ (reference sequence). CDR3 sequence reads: CASSWGQSSSYNEQFF. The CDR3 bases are TGTGCCAGCAGCTGGGGACAGTCCAGCTCCTACAATGAGCAGTTCTTC.

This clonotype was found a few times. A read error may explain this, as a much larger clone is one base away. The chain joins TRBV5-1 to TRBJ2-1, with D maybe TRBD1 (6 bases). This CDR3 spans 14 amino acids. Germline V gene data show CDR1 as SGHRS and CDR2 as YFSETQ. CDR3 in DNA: TGCGTCAGCACCCTCGGGACAAGCTACAATGAGCAGTTCTTC. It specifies CVSTLGTSYNEQFF.

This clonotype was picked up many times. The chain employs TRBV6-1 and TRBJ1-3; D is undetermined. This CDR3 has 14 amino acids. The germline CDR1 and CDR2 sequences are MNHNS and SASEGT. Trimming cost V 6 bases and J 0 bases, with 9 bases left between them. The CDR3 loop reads CASSFTRSGNTIYF. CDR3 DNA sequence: TGTGCCAGCAGCTTCACCCGCTCTGGAAACACCATATATTTT.

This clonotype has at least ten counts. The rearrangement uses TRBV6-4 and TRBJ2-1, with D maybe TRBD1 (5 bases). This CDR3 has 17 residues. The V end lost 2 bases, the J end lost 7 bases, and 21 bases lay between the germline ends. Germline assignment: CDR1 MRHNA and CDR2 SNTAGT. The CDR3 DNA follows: TGTGCCAGCAGTGACCGCTTTACAGGACCCTTCGGGAATGAGCAGTTCTTC. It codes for CASSDRFTGPFGNEQFF.

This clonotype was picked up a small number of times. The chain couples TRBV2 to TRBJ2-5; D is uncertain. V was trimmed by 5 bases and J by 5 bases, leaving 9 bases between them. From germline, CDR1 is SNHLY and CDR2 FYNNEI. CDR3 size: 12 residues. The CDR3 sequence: CASSSAGETQYF. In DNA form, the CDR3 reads TGTGCCAGCAGTTCCGCCGGCGAGACCCAGTACTTC.

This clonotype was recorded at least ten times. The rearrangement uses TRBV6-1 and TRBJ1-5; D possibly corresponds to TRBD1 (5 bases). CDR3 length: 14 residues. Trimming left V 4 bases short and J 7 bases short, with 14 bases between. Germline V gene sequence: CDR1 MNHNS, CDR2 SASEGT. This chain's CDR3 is CASSVGGLGQPQHF. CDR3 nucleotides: TGTGCCAGCAGTGTCGGGGGGTTAGGGCAGCCCCAGCATTTT.

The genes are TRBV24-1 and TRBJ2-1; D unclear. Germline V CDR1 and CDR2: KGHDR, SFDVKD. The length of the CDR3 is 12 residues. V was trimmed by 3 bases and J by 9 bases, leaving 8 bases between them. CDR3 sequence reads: CATSDLWGEQFF. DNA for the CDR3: TGTGCCACCAGTGATCTTTGGGGTGAGCAGTTCTTC.